A single T cell receptor (beta chain) is shown here with its context. The germline CDR1 and CDR2 sequences are DFQATT and SNEGSKA (reference sequence). The CDR3 runs to 11 residues. The V and J ends lost 5 bases and 8 bases respectively, with 10 bases between them. The data were obtained in a study of blood T cells in healthy people across ages. A second PCR, run for roughly 7 to 12 cycles, used a sample-barcoded 5' primer plus a J-beta primer mix. TCRdb re-analysed the 5' RACE reads in MiXCR, keeping a single row per CDR3 protein. Of roughly 1.7 million distinct CDR3 sequences listed, 30% to 35% are singletons.

The rearrangement uses TRBV20-1 and TRBJ2-1; tentatively, D is TRBD2 (5 bases). Material: blood. This TCR was recovered from a woman under 40 in good health. The CDR3 DNA reads as TGCAGTGCTCCTCCTAGCTATGAGCAGTTCTTC. Amino acids: CSAPPSYEQFF.